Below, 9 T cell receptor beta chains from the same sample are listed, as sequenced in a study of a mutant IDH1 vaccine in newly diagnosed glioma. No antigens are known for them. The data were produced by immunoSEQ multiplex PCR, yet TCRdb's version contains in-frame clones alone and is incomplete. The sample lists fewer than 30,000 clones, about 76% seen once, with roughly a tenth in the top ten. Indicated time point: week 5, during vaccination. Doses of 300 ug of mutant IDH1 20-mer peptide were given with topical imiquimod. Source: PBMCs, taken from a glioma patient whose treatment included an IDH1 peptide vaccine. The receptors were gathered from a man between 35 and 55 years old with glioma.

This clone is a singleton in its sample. CDR3 nucleotides: TGTGCCAGTCCGGGACAGGGCACTGAAGCTTTCTTT. Protein sequence: CASPGQGTEAFF. The J gene is TRBJ1-1, the V gene TRBV6-1, with 9 bases fitting TRBD1. CDR3 length: 12 amino acids. Losses at the gene ends were 9 bases for V and 4 bases for J; bases not matched to a gene: 3. CDR1 is MNHNS, CDR2 SASEGT, per germline.

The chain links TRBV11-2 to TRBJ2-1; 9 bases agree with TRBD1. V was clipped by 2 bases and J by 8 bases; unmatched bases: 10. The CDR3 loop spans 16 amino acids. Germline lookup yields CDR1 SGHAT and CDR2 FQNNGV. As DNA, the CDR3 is TGTGCCAGCAGCTTAAGGGACAGGGTTGGTTTGTATGAGCAGTTCTTC. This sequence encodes CASSLRDRVGLYEQFF.

CDR3 residues: CASTYMNEQFF. The CDR3 DNA sequence: TGTGCCAGCACCTATATGAATGAGCAGTTCTTC. The chain recombines TRBV7-2 with TRBJ2-1; no reliable D call. The germline V gene encodes CDR1 SGHTA and CDR2 FQGNSA. The ends were cut back, 7 bases at V and 7 bases at J, with 8 bases in the middle. The CDR3 loop spans 11 amino acids.

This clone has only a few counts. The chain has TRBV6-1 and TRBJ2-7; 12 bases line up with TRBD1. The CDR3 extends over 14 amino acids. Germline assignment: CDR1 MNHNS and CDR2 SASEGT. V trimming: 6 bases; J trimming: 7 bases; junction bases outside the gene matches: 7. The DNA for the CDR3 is TGTGCCAGCAGCCCGGGACAGGGGGCGCGAGAGCAGTACTTC. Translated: CASSPGQGAREQYF.

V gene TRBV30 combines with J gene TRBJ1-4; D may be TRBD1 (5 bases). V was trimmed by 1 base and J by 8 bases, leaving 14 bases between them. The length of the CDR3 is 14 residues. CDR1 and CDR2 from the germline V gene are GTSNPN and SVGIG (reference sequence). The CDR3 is CAWSGGYSREKLFF. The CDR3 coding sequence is TGTGCCTGGAGTGGGGGGTATTCGAGGGAAAAACTGTTTTTT. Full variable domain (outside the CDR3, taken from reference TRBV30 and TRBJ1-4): SQTIHQWPATLVQPVGSPLSLECTVEGTSNPNLYWYRQAAGRGLQLLFYSVGIGQISSEVPQNLSASRPQDRQFILSSKKLLLSDSGFYLCAWSGGYSREKLFFGSGTQLSVL.

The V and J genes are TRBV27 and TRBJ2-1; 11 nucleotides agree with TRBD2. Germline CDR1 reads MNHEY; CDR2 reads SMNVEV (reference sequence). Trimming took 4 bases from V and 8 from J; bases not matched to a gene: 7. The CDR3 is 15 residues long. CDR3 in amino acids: CASSSLLAGEYEQFF. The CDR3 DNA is TGTGCCAGCAGTTCGTTACTAGCGGGAGAGTATGAGCAGTTCTTC.

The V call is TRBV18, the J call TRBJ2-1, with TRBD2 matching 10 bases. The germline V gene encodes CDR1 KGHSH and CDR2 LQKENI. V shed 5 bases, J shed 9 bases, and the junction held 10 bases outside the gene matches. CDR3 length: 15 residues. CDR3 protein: CASSSEREGPPEQFF. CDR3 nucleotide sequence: TGTGCCAGCTCATCAGAGCGGGAGGGCCCCCCTGAGCAGTTCTTC.

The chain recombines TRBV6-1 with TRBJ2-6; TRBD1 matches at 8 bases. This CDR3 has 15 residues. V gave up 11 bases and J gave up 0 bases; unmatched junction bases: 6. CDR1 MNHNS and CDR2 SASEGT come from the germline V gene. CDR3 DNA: TGTGCCCTGACAGGGGCTATCTCTGGGGCCAACGTCCTGACTTTC. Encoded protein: CALTGAISGANVLTF.

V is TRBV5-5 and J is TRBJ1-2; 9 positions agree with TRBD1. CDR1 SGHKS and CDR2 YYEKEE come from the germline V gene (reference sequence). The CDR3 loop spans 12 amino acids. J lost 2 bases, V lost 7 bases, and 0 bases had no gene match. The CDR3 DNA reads TGTGCCAGCGGGACAGGGAACTATGGCTACACCTTC. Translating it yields CASGTGNYGYTF. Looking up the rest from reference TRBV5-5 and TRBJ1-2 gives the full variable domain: DAGVTQSPTHLIKTRGQQVTLRCSPISGHKSVSWYQQVLGQGPQFIFQYYEKEERGRGNFPDRFSARQFPNYSSELNVNALLLGDSALYLCASGTGNYGYTFGSGTRLTVV.